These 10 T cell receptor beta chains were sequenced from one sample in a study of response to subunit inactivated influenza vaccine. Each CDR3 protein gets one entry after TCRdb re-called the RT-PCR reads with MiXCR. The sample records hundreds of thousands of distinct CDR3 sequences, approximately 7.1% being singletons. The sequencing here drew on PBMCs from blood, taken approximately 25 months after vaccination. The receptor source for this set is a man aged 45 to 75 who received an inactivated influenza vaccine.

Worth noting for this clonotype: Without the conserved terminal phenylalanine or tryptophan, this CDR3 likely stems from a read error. CDR3 protein: CASLAVGTNEQFS. The CDR3 DNA reads TGTGCCAGCCTCGCCGTTGGCACCAATGAGCAGTTCTCC. The chain has TRBV6-6 and TRBJ2-1; the D is unclear. The CDR3 runs to 13 residues. Germline CDR1 and CDR2: MNHNY and SVGAGI (reference sequence). The V and J ends lost 8 bases and 6 bases respectively, with 14 bases between them.

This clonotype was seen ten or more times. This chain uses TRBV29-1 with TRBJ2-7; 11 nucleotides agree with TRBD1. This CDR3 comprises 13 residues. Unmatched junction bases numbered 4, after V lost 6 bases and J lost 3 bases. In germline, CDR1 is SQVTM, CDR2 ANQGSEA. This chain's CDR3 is CSVGQGAGYEQYF. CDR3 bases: TGCAGCGTAGGACAGGGGGCTGGCTACGAGCAGTACTTC.

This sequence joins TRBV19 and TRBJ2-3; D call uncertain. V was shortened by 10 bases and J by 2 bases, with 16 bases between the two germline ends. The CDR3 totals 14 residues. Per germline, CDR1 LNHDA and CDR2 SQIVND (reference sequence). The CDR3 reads CATVPRAPTDTQYF. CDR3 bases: TGTGCCACCGTGCCCCGGGCACCCACAGATACGCAGTATTTT.

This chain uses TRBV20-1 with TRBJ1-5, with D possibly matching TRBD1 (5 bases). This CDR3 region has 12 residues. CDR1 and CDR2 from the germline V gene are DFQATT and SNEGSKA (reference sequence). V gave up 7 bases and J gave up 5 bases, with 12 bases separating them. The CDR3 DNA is TGCAGTGGAGGGGCAGGAGATCAGCCCCAGCATTTT. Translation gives CSGGAGDQPQHF.

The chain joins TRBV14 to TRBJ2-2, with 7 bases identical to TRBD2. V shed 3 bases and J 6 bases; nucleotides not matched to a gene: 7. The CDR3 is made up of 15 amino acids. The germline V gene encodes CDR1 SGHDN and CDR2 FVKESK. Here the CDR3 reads CASSHGLGAPGELFF. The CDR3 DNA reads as TGTGCCAGCAGCCACGGACTAGGGGCCCCCGGGGAGCTGTTTTTT.

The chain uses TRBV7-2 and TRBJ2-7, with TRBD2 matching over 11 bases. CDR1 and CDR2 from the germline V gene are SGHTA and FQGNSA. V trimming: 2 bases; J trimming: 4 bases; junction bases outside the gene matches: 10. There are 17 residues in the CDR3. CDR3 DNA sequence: TGTGCCAGCAGCTTAAAGCTAGCGGGAGGCTGGGAGTACGAGCAGTACTTC. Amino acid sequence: CASSLKLAGGWEYEQYF.

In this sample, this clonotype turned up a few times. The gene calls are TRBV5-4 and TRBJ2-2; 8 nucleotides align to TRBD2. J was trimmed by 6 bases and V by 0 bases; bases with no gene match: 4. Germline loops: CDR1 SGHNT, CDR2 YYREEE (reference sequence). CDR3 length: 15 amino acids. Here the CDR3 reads CASSLDSGRSGELFF. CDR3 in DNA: TGTGCCAGCAGCTTGGACAGCGGGAGATCCGGGGAGCTGTTTTTT.

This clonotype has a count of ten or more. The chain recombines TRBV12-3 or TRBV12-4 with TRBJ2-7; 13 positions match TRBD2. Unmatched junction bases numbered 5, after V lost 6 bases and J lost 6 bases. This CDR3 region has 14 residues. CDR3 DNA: TGTGCCAGCAGAAGGACTAGCGGGAGTCTCGAGCAGTACTTC. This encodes CASRRTSGSLEQYF.

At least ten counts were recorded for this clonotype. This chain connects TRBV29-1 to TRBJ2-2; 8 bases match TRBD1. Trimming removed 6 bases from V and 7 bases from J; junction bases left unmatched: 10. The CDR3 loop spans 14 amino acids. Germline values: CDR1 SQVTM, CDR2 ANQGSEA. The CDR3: CSVAEQGAGGELFF. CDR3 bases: TGCAGCGTAGCGGAGCAGGGGGCCGGCGGGGAGCTGTTTTTT.

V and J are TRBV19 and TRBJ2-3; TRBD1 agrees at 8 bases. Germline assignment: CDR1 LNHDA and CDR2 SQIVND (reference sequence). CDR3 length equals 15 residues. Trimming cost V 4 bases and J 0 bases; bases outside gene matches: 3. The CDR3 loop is CASSTDRESTDTQYF. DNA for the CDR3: TGTGCCAGTAGTACGGACAGGGAAAGCACAGATACGCAGTATTTT.